These 15 T cell receptor beta chains came from one sample sequenced in a study of T-cell reconstitution after alpha-beta-depleted transplantation in children. Unique molecular identifiers were incorporated into the prepared TCRbeta library. TCRdb re-derived calls from the PCR reads in MiXCR, one entry per CDR3 protein. The sample shows 350,000 to 400,000 distinct CDR3 sequences, about 14% of them seen only once. The sample was PBMCs, taken from the stem cell graft. The receptor source for this set is a human donor who donated a stem cell graft to a child with Fanconi anemia.

The V and J genes are TRBV28 and TRBJ1-5; a weak D match, TRBD1 (6 bases). Germline V lookup: CDR1 MDHEN, CDR2 SYDVKM. CDR3 length: 13 residues. V was trimmed by 9 bases and J by 0 bases, leaving 9 bases between them. CDR3 protein: CASGGYSNQPQHF. CDR3 nucleotide sequence: TGTGCCAGTGGGGGCTATAGCAATCAGCCCCAGCATTTT.

The chain couples TRBV6-5 to TRBJ2-1; TRBD2 is a possible D gene (5 bases). Between the trimmed V and J ends, which lost 2 bases and 10 bases, there was a span of 18 bases. The CDR3 consists of 15 residues. Looked up from germline, CDR1 is MNHEY and CDR2 is SVGAGI. The CDR3 protein is CASSYLTAPGIEQFF. The DNA for the CDR3 is TGTGCCAGCAGTTACCTTACGGCCCCGGGGATAGAGCAGTTCTTC.

This clonotype was observed once. A much larger clone differs from this one at a single base, so this may be a read error. The chain carries TRBV7-9 and TRBJ2-3; D might be TRBD1 (5 bases). The J call may be wrong; the DNA end is better matched by TRBJ1-5. Germline V lookup: CDR1 SEHNR, CDR2 FQNEAQ (reference sequence). The CDR3 loop spans 16 amino acids. In nucleotides, the CDR3 is TGTGCCAGCAGCCCCGAGGGGTGGGGGGTCACAGATACGCAGCATTTT. It codes for CASSPEGWGVTDTQHF.

V gene TRBV5-1 combines with J gene TRBJ2-1; 7 positions agree with TRBD1. J gave up 0 bases and V 4 bases, and 7 bases lay outside the gene matches. The CDR3 runs to 16 residues. Germline CDR1 and CDR2: SGHRS and YFSETQ. Written as DNA, the CDR3 is TGCGCCAGCAGCCTCCGGACAGGAACCTCCTACAATGAGCAGTTCTTC. Residues: CASSLRTGTSYNEQFF.

V and J are TRBV7-8 and TRBJ2-7; D perhaps matches TRBD1 (5 bases). V lost 2 bases and J lost 3, with 11 bases in between. The germline V gene encodes CDR1 SGHVS and CDR2 FQNEAQ. The length of the CDR3 is 14 residues. The CDR3 DNA follows: TGTGCCAGCAGCTTACAGGGTAAAAGCTACGAGCAGTACTTC. Translation: CASSLQGKSYEQYF.

This chain links TRBV28 with TRBJ2-7; D is ambiguous. Per germline, CDR1 MDHEN and CDR2 SYDVKM. V shed 4 bases and J shed 2 bases, with 18 bases lying between them. The CDR3 loop spans 16 amino acids. In DNA, the CDR3 is TGTGCCAGCAGTTCCTACAACACAGTAACCCCCTACGAGCAGTACTTC. It specifies CASSSYNTVTPYEQYF.

This clonotype was seen a few times. The chain links TRBV6-2 or TRBV6-3 to TRBJ2-1; 10 positions match TRBD1. The trim removed 2 bases at V and 9 bases at J, leaving 7 bases unmatched. There are 15 residues in the CDR3. Germline V gene data show CDR1 as MNHEY and CDR2 as SVGEGT. CDR3 DNA: TGTGCCAGCAGTTACAGGACAGGGGGTAATACTGAGCAGTTCTTC. Its protein is CASSYRTGGNTEQFF.

Only a few counts were recorded for this clonotype. The V call is TRBV5-6, the J call TRBJ2-1; D is possibly TRBD2 (6 bases). CDR1 is SGHDT and CDR2 is YYEEEE in the germline V gene. CDR3 length: 12 amino acids. Trimming cost V 3 bases and J 5 bases, with 6 bases left between them. The CDR3 spells CASSWGDNEQFF. The CDR3 coding sequence is TGTGCCAGCAGCTGGGGGGACAATGAGCAGTTCTTC.

The rearrangement links TRBV10-3 to TRBJ1-6, with no clear D. Germline CDR1 reads ENHRY; CDR2 reads SYGVKD. The CDR3 sequence is 13 residues long. V was clipped by 7 bases and J by 8 bases, with 12 bases between them. The CDR3 DNA is TGTGCCATCACCAGCGGACTGGATTCACCCCTCCACTTT. Translated, it gives CAITSGLDSPLHF.

The rearrangement links TRBV20-1 to TRBJ1-4, with D possibly TRBD1 on 6 matching bases. Deletions cut 2 bases from V and 8 bases from J, with 15 bases between. Germline values: CDR1 DFQATT, CDR2 SNEGSKA (reference sequence). The CDR3 length is 14 residues. The CDR3 nucleotides are TGCAGTGCTAGACCCACAGGGCCTGGGGAAAAACTGTTTTTT. Translation: CSARPTGPGEKLFF.

The chain combines TRBV6-6 with TRBJ2-5; TRBD1 matches 7 bases. Germline CDR1 reads MNHNY; CDR2 reads SVGAGI (reference sequence). The CDR3 has 13 amino acids. The J segment lost 5 bases and the V segment lost 8 bases, leaving 8 bases of the junction unmatched. This CDR3 is CASAKGGMETQYF. The CDR3 region has the DNA TGTGCCAGCGCTAAAGGGGGCATGGAGACCCAGTACTTC.

This chain links TRBV6-2 or TRBV6-3 with TRBJ1-4; D is undetermined. With 2 bases removed from V and 8 bases from J, the gap between germline ends came to 6 bases. CDR1 is MNHEY and CDR2 is SVGEGT in the germline V gene. The CDR3 has 12 amino acids. Here the CDR3 reads CASSYVQEKLFF. The DNA of the CDR3 is TGTGCCAGCAGTTACGTCCAAGAAAAACTGTTTTTT.

At least ten counts were recorded for this clonotype. This chain uses TRBV20-1 with TRBJ2-1; TRBD2 agrees at 13 bases. The V segment lost 1 base and the J segment 6 bases; nucleotides outside the gene matches: 0. The CDR3 sequence is 14 residues long. In germline, CDR1 is DFQATT, CDR2 SNEGSKA (reference sequence). The CDR3: CSARGLAGGNEQFF. CDR3 nucleotides: TGCAGTGCTAGAGGACTAGCGGGGGGCAATGAGCAGTTCTTC.

This clonotype was recorded many times. This chain joins TRBV4-3 and TRBJ1-5; no clear D. V shed 1 base and J shed 10 bases, with 14 bases lying between them. This CDR3 is 14 amino acids long. From germline, CDR1 is LGHNA and CDR2 YSLEER. CDR3 sequence (DNA): TGCGCCAGCAGCCAAGGGACTGGGATAGAACCCCAGCATTTT. Its translation is CASSQGTGIEPQHF.

J is TRBJ2-1 and V is TRBV28, with 9 nucleotides matching TRBD1. Looked up from germline, CDR1 is MDHEN and CDR2 is SYDVKM. V lost 3 bases to trimming and J lost 0 bases; unmatched junction nucleotides: 9. The CDR3 loop spans 18 amino acids. The CDR3 DNA sequence: TGTGCCAGCAGTTTCTCCGGGACAGGGACCGGCTCCTACAATGAGCAGTTCTTC. It encodes CASSFSGTGTGSYNEQFF.